This entry lists 28 T cell receptor beta chains sequenced from one sample in a study of T cell responses to AZD1222 COVID-19 vaccine. Some clones are missing from TCRdb's copy, which holds only in-frame ones; the method was immunoSEQ multiplex PCR. The sample lists approximately 120,000 clones, approximately 86% occurring once. Sequencing was performed on peripheral blood, taken on day 0 of MenACWY control vaccination. Receptors originate from an adult in good health.

Judged by abundance, this clone is medium-sized (0.01 to 0.1%). CDR3 in amino acids: CASSVGPGAGEKLFF. CDR3 coding DNA: TGTGCCAGCAGCGTAGGGCCAGGCGCAGGCGAAAAACTGTTTTTT. The chain joins TRBV9 to TRBJ1-4; D not certain. V was clipped by 0 bases and J by 8 bases, with 14 bases between them. The germline V gene has CDR1 SGDLS and CDR2 YYNGEE. The CDR3 spans 15 residues.

The chain recombines TRBV5-1 with TRBJ2-7, with D perhaps TRBD1 or TRBD2 (5 bases each). This CDR3 contains 17 residues. With 4 bases removed from V and 2 bases from J, the gap between germline ends came to 22 bases. CDR1 is SGHRS and CDR2 is YFSETQ in the germline V gene. As DNA, the CDR3 is TGCGCCAGCAGCCCGCGAGTTGGGGGTATGGCGCCCTACGAGCAGTACTTC. Protein sequence: CASSPRVGGMAPYEQYF.

V usage is TRBV30 and J usage is TRBJ1-4, with TRBD1 identical over 7 bases. V lost 2 bases and J lost 8; bases outside the gene matches: 11. Germline V gene sequence: CDR1 GTSNPN, CDR2 SVGIG (reference sequence). There are 15 residues in the CDR3. The CDR3: CAWSPILGGREKLFF. The DNA of the CDR3 is TGTGCCTGGAGTCCAATACTAGGGGGCCGGGAAAAACTGTTTTTT. Full variable domain (outside the CDR3, taken from reference TRBV30 and TRBJ1-4): SQTIHQWPATLVQPVGSPLSLECTVEGTSNPNLYWYRQAAGRGLQLLFYSVGIGQISSEVPQNLSASRPQDRQFILSSKKLLLSDSGFYLCAWSPILGGREKLFFGSGTQLSVL.

This sequence joins TRBV6-2 or TRBV6-3 and TRBJ2-1, with TRBD2 identical over 8 bases. V dropped 4 bases and J dropped 3; count of bases not matched to a gene: 5. Germline V CDR1 and CDR2: MNHEY, SVGEGT. There are 15 residues in the CDR3. CDR3 amino acids: CASSSSGTSYNEQFF. In DNA form, the CDR3 reads TGTGCCAGCAGTTCTTCTGGGACTAGCTACAATGAGCAGTTCTTC.

The chain has TRBV11-2 and TRBJ2-2; tentatively, D is TRBD2 (5 bases). Deletions cut 5 bases from V and 4 bases from J, with 14 bases between. CDR1 is SGHAT and CDR2 is FQNNGV in the germline V gene. CDR3 length equals 15 residues. The CDR3, as DNA: TGTGCCAGCAGCCCGTTGAGAGGGAGCACCGGGGAGCTGTTTTTT. Translation gives CASSPLRGSTGELFF. Together with reference TRBV11-2 and TRBJ2-2, the CDR3 gives the full variable domain: EAGVAQSPRYKIIEKRQSVAFWCNPISGHATLYWYQQILGQGPKLLIQFQNNGVVDDSQLPKDRFSAERLKGVDSTLKIQPAKLEDSAVYLCASSPLRGSTGELFFGEGSRLTVL.

For the CDR3, the DNA is TGTGCCAGCAGTTTATCTCGGTCACCCCTCCACTTT. This codes for CASSLSRSPLHF. The J gene is TRBJ1-6, the V gene TRBV12-3 or TRBV12-4; D gene ambiguous. V shed 2 bases and J shed 10 bases, with 6 bases lying between them. The CDR3 totals 12 residues.

The J gene is TRBJ1-5, the V gene TRBV6-2 or TRBV6-3, with TRBD1 identical over 11 bases. The CDR3 totals 17 residues. The V gene's germline CDR1 is MNHEY and CDR2 SVGEGT. J gave up 7 bases and V 4 bases, and 12 bases lay outside the gene matches. The CDR3 spells CASSWTGGEGSVQPQHF. The CDR3 nucleotides are TGTGCCAGCAGTTGGACAGGGGGCGAAGGTAGTGTGCAGCCCCAGCATTTT.

The CDR3 DNA is TGTGCCAGCAGTCCACGGGAGCAGTACTTC. Translating gives CASSPREQYF. V usage is TRBV2 and J usage is TRBJ2-7; D gene ambiguous. The germline CDR1 and CDR2 sequences are SNHLY and FYNNEI. V lost 5 bases and J 7 bases, leaving 6 bases between the germline ends. The CDR3 contains 10 residues.

The rearrangement links TRBV19 to TRBJ2-2, with D possibly matching TRBD2 (5 bases). Trimming shortened V by 2 bases and J by 7 bases, and 11 bases separated the two germline ends. Per the germline V gene, CDR1 is LNHDA and CDR2 is SQIVND (reference sequence). The CDR3 is 14 residues long. The CDR3 sequence is CASSILGMVGELFF. In DNA, the CDR3 is TGTGCCAGTAGTATACTCGGGATGGTCGGGGAGCTGTTTTTT. The whole variable domain, filled in from reference TRBV19 and TRBJ2-2, reads DGGITQSPKYLFRKEGQNVTLSCEQNLNHDAMYWYRQDPGQGLRLIYYSQIVNDFQKGDIAEGYSVSREKKESFPLTVTSAQKNPTAFYLCASSILGMVGELFFGEGSRLTVL.

The table lists this clone with a few counts. The chain is built from TRBV4-1 and TRBJ2-2; D is possibly TRBD1 (6 bases). V dropped 3 bases and J dropped 3 bases, with 11 bases sitting between them. CDR3 length equals 15 residues. CDR1 is MGHRA, CDR2 YSYEKL, per germline. In DNA, the CDR3 is TGCGCCAGCAGCCACTTGGACAGAGACACCGGGGAGCTGTTTTTT. Translated: CASSHLDRDTGELFF.

The chain uses TRBV29-1 and TRBJ2-2; possibly TRBD2 for D (6 bases). The V end was cut by 6 bases, the J end by 6 bases, with 11 bases between. CDR3 length: 12 amino acids. Per germline, CDR1 SQVTM and CDR2 ANQGSEA. This CDR3 is CSVGLVAGELFF. The CDR3 coding sequence is TGCAGCGTGGGACTGGTCGCCGGGGAGCTGTTTTTT.

The chain uses TRBV24-1 and TRBJ2-5; 8 bases match TRBD1. V dropped 4 bases and J dropped 4; count of bases not matched to a gene: 10. The germline CDR1 and CDR2 sequences are KGHDR and SFDVKD. This CDR3 has 16 amino acids. The CDR3 spells CATSDTFRTGLETQYF. CDR3 nucleotide sequence: TGTGCCACCAGTGACACCTTCCGGACAGGGCTAGAGACCCAGTACTTC.

The CDR3 region is CASAFGISYEQYF. The DNA of the CDR3 is TGTGCCAGTGCCTTTGGGATATCCTACGAGCAGTACTTC. This chain uses TRBV27 with TRBJ2-7; D is unresolved. Trimming stripped 9 bases from V and 1 base from J, with 13 bases between. The CDR3 covers 13 residues. Per germline, CDR1 MNHEY and CDR2 SMNVEV (reference sequence).

The chain is built from TRBV24-1 and TRBJ1-5, with 8 bases identical to TRBD1. With V trimmed by 6 bases and J by 9 bases, 21 bases remained unmatched. There are 18 residues in the CDR3. CDR1 is KGHDR and CDR2 is SFDVKD in the germline V gene. This CDR3 reads CATSKMVWGQGAFRPQHF. The CDR3 region has the DNA TGTGCCACCAGTAAAATGGTCTGGGGGCAGGGGGCTTTCCGGCCCCAGCATTTT.

The chain couples TRBV4-1 to TRBJ1-5; D is unclear. The V end lost 0 bases, the J end lost 5 bases, and 5 bases lay between the germline ends. Germline-derived CDR1 and CDR2 are MGHRA and YSYEKL. This CDR3 spans 13 amino acids. This CDR3 is CASSQEAHQPQHF. The CDR3 DNA is TGCGCCAGCAGCCAAGAGGCCCATCAGCCCCAGCATTTT.

The V gene is TRBV5-1, the J gene TRBJ1-2, with 8 bases identical to TRBD1. This CDR3 is 14 amino acids long. CDR1 SGHRS and CDR2 YFSETQ come from the germline V gene. The V and J ends lost 4 bases and 8 bases, in that order; junction bases with no gene match: 10. The CDR3 nucleotides read TGCGCCAGCAGCCCAGGACAGGGCCCTAGGGGCTACACCTTC. Translated, it gives CASSPGQGPRGYTF. Based on the CDR3 plus reference TRBV5-1 and TRBJ1-2, the full variable domain is KAGVTQTPRYLIKTRGQQVTLSCSPISGHRSVSWYQQTPGQGLQFLFEYFSETQRNKGNFPGRFSGRQFSNSRSEMNVSTLELGDSALYLCASSPGQGPRGYTFGSGTRLTVV.

The chain uses TRBV19 and TRBJ1-4, with D hard to call. The CDR3 runs 15 residues. From germline, CDR1 is LNHDA and CDR2 SQIVND (reference sequence). V was clipped by 7 bases and J by 6 bases, with 18 bases between them. The CDR3 protein is CASTPGPSTDEKLFF. The CDR3 nucleotides read TGTGCCAGTACTCCGGGCCCATCGACGGATGAAAAACTGTTTTTT.

J is TRBJ2-3 and V is TRBV2; TRBD2 agrees at 7 bases. Germline CDR1 reads SNHLY; CDR2 reads FYNNEI. V lost 6 bases and J lost 3; bases outside the gene matches: 6. The CDR3 is made up of 14 amino acids. CDR3 in DNA: TGTGCCAGCAGCCGGGACTACCGAACAGATACGCAGTATTTT. This translates into CASSRDYRTDTQYF. Supplemented by reference TRBV2 and TRBJ2-3, the full variable domain reads EPEVTQTPSHQVTQMGQEVILRCVPISNHLYFYWYRQILGQKVEFLVSFYNNEISEKSEIFDDQFSVERPDGSNFTLKIRSTKLEDSAMYFCASSRDYRTDTQYFGPGTRLTVL.

The rearrangement uses TRBV14 and TRBJ1-6; D may be TRBD1 (5 bases). Germline assignment: CDR1 SGHDN and CDR2 FVKESK. V dropped 5 bases and J dropped 4 bases, with 12 bases sitting between them. CDR3 length: 15 residues. CDR3 loop: CASSTRGLYNSPLHF. CDR3 sequence (DNA): TGTGCCAGCAGCACCCGGGGCCTATATAATTCACCCCTCCACTTT.

The V call is TRBV7-9, the J call TRBJ1-1; no firm D call. V shed 8 bases and J shed 7 bases, with 23 bases lying between them. The CDR3 is 15 residues long. CDR1 is SEHNR, CDR2 FQNEAQ, per germline (reference sequence). CDR3 region: CASGRASLQPLEAFF. CDR3 nucleotide sequence: TGTGCCAGCGGCCGCGCCTCCCTACAACCCCTTGAAGCTTTCTTT.

This sequence joins TRBV5-1 and TRBJ2-5; 9 nucleotides agree with TRBD2. The CDR3 has 14 amino acids. Germline V gene sequence: CDR1 SGHRS, CDR2 YFSETQ. V trimming: 7 bases; J trimming: 4 bases; junction bases outside the gene matches: 8. This CDR3 is CASHFFSGGETQYF. The CDR3 DNA sequence: TGCGCCAGCCACTTCTTTAGCGGGGGAGAGACCCAGTACTTC.

The V call is TRBV7-8, the J call TRBJ1-1; 7 bases match TRBD1. This CDR3 region has 14 residues. The V gene end was trimmed by 5 bases and the J gene end by 4 bases; junction bases not matched to a gene: 7. Germline V gene sequence: CDR1 SGHVS, CDR2 FQNEAQ. CDR3 in amino acids: CASSPGGQFTEAFF. The CDR3 DNA sequence: TGTGCCAGCAGCCCTGGGGGACAGTTCACTGAAGCTTTCTTT. The full variable domain, in which reference TRBV7-8 and TRBJ1-1 provide the parts outside the CDR3, is GAGVSQSPRYKVAKRGQDVALRCDPISGHVSLFWYQQALGQGPEFLTYFQNEAQLDKSGLPSDRFFAERPEGSVSTLKIQRTQQEDSAVYLCASSPGGQFTEAFFGQGTRLTVV.

V is TRBV27 and J is TRBJ1-6; 7 bases agree with TRBD1. Losses at the gene ends were 10 bases for V and 3 bases for J; bases not matched to a gene: 18. CDR3 length equals 18 residues. Germline V gives CDR1 MNHEY, CDR2 SMNVEV (reference sequence). CDR3 loop: CATATLIERQGYNSPLHF. The DNA of the CDR3 is TGTGCCACAGCTACCCTGATCGAGCGACAGGGCTATAATTCACCCCTCCACTTT.

The gene calls are TRBV24-1 and TRBJ1-5; TRBD1 might be the D (6 bases). V was shortened by 7 bases and J by 9 bases, with 27 bases between the two germline ends. Germline V gene data show CDR1 as KGHDR and CDR2 as SFDVKD. The CDR3 has 17 residues. The CDR3 reads CATSGGGGEVRGRPQHF. CDR3 nucleotide sequence: TGTGCCACCAGCGGGGGGGGCGGTGAGGTCCGAGGTCGGCCCCAGCATTTT.

The chain's CDR3 is CASSPILAGGTFEQYF. The CDR3 DNA reads as TGTGCCAGCAGCCCGATTCTAGCGGGGGGGACTTTCGAGCAGTACTTC. The V and J genes are TRBV3-1 (or the pseudogene TRBV3-2) and TRBJ2-7; 12 positions agree with TRBD2. The CDR3 extends over 16 amino acids. Germline CDR1 and CDR2: LGHDT and YNNKEL (reference sequence). The V gene end was trimmed by 4 bases and the J gene end by 6 bases; junction bases not matched to a gene: 10.

This clone has just one count. The rearrangement joins TRBV5-1 to TRBJ1-4; 7 positions match TRBD1. The V gene's germline CDR1 is SGHRS and CDR2 YFSETQ. CDR3 length equals 15 residues. V lost 0 bases and J lost 7; bases outside the gene matches: 6. DNA for the CDR3: TGCGCCAGCAGCTTGGTAGGGGGCGGATCTGAAAAACTGTTTTTT. Protein: CASSLVGGGSEKLFF.

The J gene is TRBJ2-1, the V gene TRBV18; D not resolved. Germline V gene data show CDR1 as KGHSH and CDR2 as LQKENI. The CDR3 covers 15 residues. V was shortened by 2 bases and J by 0 bases, with 8 bases between the two germline ends. The DNA for the CDR3 is TGTGCCAGCTCACCAGCGCTTAACTCCTACAATGAGCAGTTCTTC. This sequence encodes CASSPALNSYNEQFF. Complete variable domain (other parts from reference TRBV18 and TRBJ2-1): NAGVMQNPRHLVRRRGQEARLRCSPMKGHSHVYWYRQLPEEGLKFMVYLQKENIIDESGMPKERFSAEFPKEGPSILRIQQVVRGDSAAYFCASSPALNSYNEQFFGPGTRLTVL.

The genes are TRBV19 and TRBJ2-2, with 9 bases matching TRBD1. The CDR3 contains 14 residues. CDR1 is LNHDA and CDR2 is SQIVND in the germline V gene (reference sequence). Trimming at V came to 4 bases and at J to 6 bases, leaving 3 bases not matched to a gene. This CDR3 reads CASSNRGRAGELFF. The CDR3 nucleotides read TGTGCCAGTAGTAACAGGGGGCGGGCCGGGGAGCTGTTTTTT.